Included here is one T cell receptor (beta chain) sequence, with context. Its antigen remains unidentified. TCRdb ran MiXCR on the 5' RACE reads and lists one entry per CDR3 protein. This sample has 620,000 or so distinct CDR3 sequences, with around 12% found just once. These data come from a study of T cells after yellow fever vaccination. Study-level results: It was a weaker secondary response, yet one that peaked faster, at day 5 versus 15.

Germline loops: CDR1 SGHTA, CDR2 FQGTGA. CDR3 length equals 16 residues. V was clipped by 3 bases and J by 0 bases; unmatched bases: 4. The clonotype originates from a man aged 25 to 40 who received the YFV17D yellow fever vaccine. The chain couples TRBV7-3 to TRBJ2-1, with 8 nucleotides matching TRBD2. The sample here was PBMCs, taken on the day of the yellow fever booster vaccination. The CDR3 DNA reads as TGTGCCAGCAGCTTCAACGGGAGGGGCTCCTACAATGAGCAGTTCTTC. This sequence encodes CASSFNGRGSYNEQFF.